This T cell receptor beta chain was found in a study of T cell changes during pregnancy in multiple sclerosis. Clones were sequenced by immunoSEQ multiplex PCR, and TCRdb holds only the in-frame ones, with some missing. The table includes fewer than 75,000 clones, around 93% detected once. The CDR3 runs to 14 residues. The V gene lost 7 bases and the J gene lost 13 bases, with 25 bases spanning the gap. In germline, CDR1 is LGHNT, CDR2 FRNRAP. V gene TRBV12-5 combines with J gene TRBJ1-2; no reliable D call. This receptor was taken from a female donor in good health, enrolled as a control in a pregnancy study. The specimen was peripheral blood, collected after pregnancy. The CDR3 sequence is CASESRLTAPNPTF. CDR3 DNA sequence: TGTGCTAGTGAATCCAGGCTTACGGCGCCCAATCCCACCTTC.